The T cell receptor (beta chain) described here comes from a study of cytomegalovirus exposure and HLA in healthy donors. As for the study in general: Most genotyped donors, around 86% of 398, had Caucasian-associated genetic ancestry. General study results and limits: Most TCR sequences showed up rarely, but some public TCRs showed up in many donors. Reportedly, diagnosis of cytomegalovirus status by the classifier showed high specificity and sensitivity. Per a later analysis, HLA-associated TCR beta chains showed more clonal expansion than other, equally common TCR beta chains.

Of note for this clone: The antigen is undetermined.

The CDR3 totals 15 residues. Unmatched junction bases numbered 14, after V lost 5 bases and J lost 8 bases. CDR1 and CDR2 (germline): MNHEY, SVGAGI. Amplification used 60 Vbeta primers and 13 Jbeta primers. Profiled with immunoSEQ multiplex PCR; TCRdb holds only in-frame clones, not every one. Found here are more than 150,000 clones, around four fifths of them singletons; the top ten hold 1.6%. This TCR came from a man aged 45-60 years in good health and CMV-seronegative. The material sequenced was PBMCs. The chain uses TRBV6-5 and TRBJ2-7; TRBD1 matches 8 bases. CDR3 region: CASSQAAGGAEQQYF. DNA for the CDR3: TGTGCCAGCAGTCAGGCGGCAGGGGGCGCCGAACAGCAGTACTTC.